These 12 T cell receptor beta chains originate from one sample sequenced in a study of blood T cells in healthy people across ages. Using a J-beta primer mix together with a sample-barcoded 5' primer, a second PCR was run for roughly 7 to 12 cycles. One entry per CDR3 protein, called by TCRdb with MiXCR from the 5' RACE reads. The sample has 790,000 or so distinct CDR3 sequences; 35% to 60% are singletons. The sequencing input was blood. The receptors stem from an elderly man in good health.

J is TRBJ1-4 and V is TRBV5-1; D remains unclear. The germline V gene encodes CDR1 SGHRS and CDR2 YFSETQ. Trimming cost V 5 bases and J 8 bases, with 10 bases left between them. This CDR3 is built from 12 residues. CDR3 protein: CASRDNGEKLFF. The CDR3 region has the DNA TGCGCCAGCAGAGACAATGGGGAAAAACTGTTTTTT.

The chain recombines TRBV4-1 with TRBJ2-7; 11 nucleotides match TRBD1. V was clipped by 3 bases and J by 3 bases; unmatched bases: 4. Germline V gives CDR1 MGHRA, CDR2 YSYEKL. The CDR3 consists of 15 residues. DNA of the CDR3: TGCGCCAGCAGCCACCTGGGACAGGGGGACTACGAGCAGTACTTC. This codes for CASSHLGQGDYEQYF.

This clonotype occurred a few times. V and J are TRBV7-8 and TRBJ2-5; D call uncertain. The CDR3 is made up of 14 amino acids. Looked up from germline, CDR1 is SGHVS and CDR2 is FQNEAQ. Trimming stripped 5 bases from V and 5 bases from J, with 15 bases between. The CDR3 nucleotides read TGTGCCAGCAGCGCGGAGTCCAACTCGGAGACCCAGTACTTC. Its translation: CASSAESNSETQYF.

This clonotype turned up a few times. The rearrangement uses TRBV7-2 and TRBJ2-1, with TRBD2 matching 11 bases. Per the germline V gene, CDR1 is SGHTA and CDR2 is FQGNSA. This CDR3 has 16 amino acids. V shed 5 bases, J shed 4 bases, and the junction held 7 bases outside the gene matches. Here the CDR3 DNA reads TGTGCCAGCAGCCCCCTCCTAGCGGGAGGATACAATGAGCAGTTCTTC. This translates into CASSPLLAGGYNEQFF.

This clonotype was seen more than once but under ten times. The chain couples TRBV12-3 or TRBV12-4 to TRBJ1-1, with 7 bases aligning to TRBD1. V lost 7 bases and J lost 4; bases outside the gene matches: 3. This CDR3 has 12 amino acids. CDR3: CASTDRATEAFF. CDR3 in DNA: TGTGCCAGCACTGACAGGGCCACTGAAGCTTTCTTT.

This clonotype was seen a handful of times. The chain carries TRBV28 and TRBJ2-1; D may be TRBD1 or TRBD2 (5 bases each). Germline V gives CDR1 MDHEN, CDR2 SYDVKM. This CDR3 region has 14 residues. Deletions cut 4 bases from V and 7 bases from J, with 14 bases between. The CDR3, as DNA: TGTGCCAGCAGTTCCTCCGGGACGGAGAATGAGCAGTTCTTC. This gives the protein CASSSSGTENEQFF.

The rearrangement links TRBV7-9 to TRBJ2-1, with 9 bases matching TRBD1. The CDR3 covers 16 residues. After removal of 5 bases from V and 5 bases from J, the junction contained 10 bases not matched to a gene. CDR1 is SEHNR and CDR2 is FQNEAQ in the germline V gene (reference sequence). The CDR3 loop reads CASSETLGQGNNEQFF. For the CDR3, the DNA is TGTGCCAGCAGCGAAACTCTGGGACAGGGAAACAATGAGCAGTTCTTC.

The V call is TRBV12-3 or TRBV12-4, the J call TRBJ1-4; 7 positions match TRBD1. The CDR3 spans 14 residues. The trim removed 7 bases at V and 6 bases at J, leaving 8 bases unmatched. The CDR3 is CASIQGPSHEKLFF. The CDR3 bases are TGTGCCAGCATACAGGGGCCGTCCCATGAAAAACTGTTTTTT.

The J gene is TRBJ2-5, the V gene TRBV5-1; 7 bases agree with TRBD1. The CDR3 has 15 amino acids. The trim removed 4 bases at V and 4 bases at J, leaving 10 bases unmatched. Germline CDR1 SGHRS, CDR2 YFSETQ. CDR3 sequence: CASSLRDSSRETQYF. The CDR3 nucleotides are TGCGCCAGCAGCCTCCGGGACAGCTCTCGAGAGACCCAGTACTTC. The entire variable domain, with the rest obtained from reference TRBV5-1 and TRBJ2-5, is as follows: KAGVTQTPRYLIKTRGQQVTLSCSPISGHRSVSWYQQTPGQGLQFLFEYFSETQRNKGNFPGRFSGRQFSNSRSEMNVSTLELGDSALYLCASSLRDSSRETQYFGPGTRLLVL.

The chain carries TRBV6-1 and TRBJ2-7, with 7 bases matching TRBD1. CDR3 size: 13 residues. J lost 7 bases, V lost 8 bases, and 11 bases had no gene match. The V gene's germline CDR1 is MNHNS and CDR2 SASEGT. The DNA of the CDR3 is TGTGCCAGCCGAAGAGGACAGGACCAAGAGCAGTACTTC. Translating it yields CASRRGQDQEQYF.

This clonotype was detected many times. The V gene is TRBV12-3 or TRBV12-4, the J gene TRBJ2-6; D unclear. Between the trimmed V and J ends, which lost 3 bases and 0 bases, there was a span of 6 bases. There are 15 residues in the CDR3. The CDR3 protein is CASSFVSSGANVLTF. The CDR3 DNA reads as TGTGCCAGCAGTTTTGTCAGCTCTGGGGCCAACGTCCTGACTTTC.

Only a few counts were recorded for this clonotype. The chain is built from TRBV7-2 and TRBJ2-1, with D perhaps TRBD2 (6 bases). V lost 5 bases to trimming and J lost 1 base, with 12 bases between them. Germline V gene sequence: CDR1 SGHTA, CDR2 FQGNSA. This CDR3 comprises 15 residues. The CDR3 bases are TGTGCCAGCAGCCTAAGCGGGTATTCCTACAATGAGCAGTTCTTC. As protein: CASSLSGYSYNEQFF.